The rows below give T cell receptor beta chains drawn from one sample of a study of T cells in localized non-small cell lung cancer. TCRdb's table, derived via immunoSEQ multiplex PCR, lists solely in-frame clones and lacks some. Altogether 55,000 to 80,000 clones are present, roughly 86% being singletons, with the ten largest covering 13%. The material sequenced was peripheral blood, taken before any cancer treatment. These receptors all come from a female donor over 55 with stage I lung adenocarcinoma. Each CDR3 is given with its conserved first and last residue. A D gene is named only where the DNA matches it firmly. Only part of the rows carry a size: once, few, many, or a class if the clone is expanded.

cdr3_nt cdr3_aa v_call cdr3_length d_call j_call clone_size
TGTGCCAGCAAAACTACCTTCGGGGGGCATGGCACTGAAGCTTTCTTT CASKTTFGGHGTEAFF TRBV19 16 NA TRBJ1-1 NA
TGTGCCAGTCGCAACGGACAGGTAACGAACACCGGGGAGCTGTTTTTT CASRNGQVTNTGELFF TRBV19 16 TRBD1 TRBJ2-2 NA
TGTGCCAGCAGCTTAGCAGGAGTGAATTTTGGCTACACCTTC CASSLAGVNFGYTF TRBV7-9 14 NA TRBJ1-2 few
TGCGCCAGCAGCCACCTCTCGGGGGAGCAGTACTTC CASSHLSGEQYF TRBV5-1 12 NA TRBJ2-7 NA
TGTGCCAGTAGTATGGCCGGTGGCTATGGCTACACCTTC CASSMAGGYGYTF TRBV19 13 NA TRBJ1-2 NA
TGCGCCAGCAGCCGGGGGACAAATCAGCCCCAGCATTTT CASSRGTNQPQHF TRBV4-1 13 NA TRBJ1-5 NA
TGTGCCAGTAGTGTCCAGGGACAGGGGACGCCTAACTATGGCTACACCTTC CASSVQGQGTPNYGYTF TRBV19 17 TRBD1 TRBJ1-2 NA
TGTGCCAGCAGCTTAATAGTTCCGGGTAGCGGTACCTACAATGAGCAGTTCTTC CASSLIVPGSGTYNEQFF TRBV7-6 18 NA TRBJ2-1 NA
TGTGCCAGTTCCACTCTACCGGGACAGGGAGTTGAAAAACTGTTTTTT CASSTLPGQGVEKLFF TRBV19 16 TRBD1 TRBJ1-4 NA
TGTGCCAGCGCCCGTAACGGGGGCAGCACAGATACGCAGTATTTT CASARNGGSTDTQYF TRBV6-4 15 NA TRBJ2-3 NA
TGTGCCAGCAGCTTATTGGGGACAGGCAGTACTGAAGCTTTCTTT CASSLLGTGSTEAFF TRBV7-6 15 TRBD1 TRBJ1-1 once
TGTGCCAGCAGCCCTATGGGCGGGAGGGGAGCCAAAAACATTCAGTACTTC CASSPMGGRGAKNIQYF TRBV13 17 TRBD2 TRBJ2-4 NA
TGTGCCAGCAGTTACTCACAGGGCTCCGGTCAGCCCCAGCATTTT CASSYSQGSGQPQHF TRBV6-6 15 NA TRBJ1-5 NA
TGTGCCAGTTCGAGGGAGGGTTCTGTCGGCGGCTACACCTTC CASSREGSVGGYTF TRBV6-4 14 NA TRBJ1-2 NA
TGTGCCAGCAGTGAGACGGTTAATGAAAAACTGTTTTTT CASSETVNEKLFF TRBV6-1 13 NA TRBJ1-4 NA
TGTGCCAGCAGCCGCGGGGGGGACGGTATAGCCTCGCTGTCAGTCTACTATGGCTACACCTTC CASSRGGDGIASLSVYYGYTF TRBV4-2 21 NA TRBJ1-2 few
TGCGCCAGCAGGACTAGCGGGAGTGCAGATACGCAGTATTTT CASRTSGSADTQYF TRBV5-1 14 TRBD2 TRBJ2-3 NA